The clone carrying this T cell receptor (beta chain) occurred once. The conserved phenylalanine or tryptophan normally closing the CDR3 is absent here, so this likely arose from a read error. This CDR3 contains 15 residues. Deletions cut 5 bases from V and 7 bases from J, with 18 bases between. CDR1 SEHNR and CDR2 FQNEAQ come from the germline V gene (reference sequence). In TCRdb, the 5' RACE reads were re-called with MiXCR into one record per CDR3 protein. Among roughly 54,000 distinct CDR3 sequences listed, approximately 17% were seen once. The chain combines TRBV7-9 with TRBJ2-1; the D is unclear. This receptor was identified in a female donor with breast cancer. Sequenced material: naive CD4+ T cells sorted from blood. Subset given: naive CD4+ T cells, CD4+CD45RA+CD25-. CDR3 in amino acids: CASSSTTRLMNEQFL. The CDR3 DNA is TGTGCCAGCAGCAGCACGACTCGGCTAATGAATGAGCAGTTCCTC.